This is a list of T cell receptor beta chains from one sample in a study of blood T cell repertoires in COVID-19. Generated by immunoSEQ multiplex PCR, the TCRdb table keeps only in-frame clones and is missing some. This table holds about 120,000 clones, over 65% found once. Sequences were obtained from peripheral blood. The receptors were sampled from a man aged 25-45 years with acute or convalescent COVID-19. Both conserved end residues are part of each CDR3. Each record gives: CDR3 protein, CDR3 DNA, V gene, CDR3 length, clone size, D gene, J gene. The D gene is left open where the match is weak. Rows may omit the clone size; those that give it use once, few, many or a size class.

CASRPGQGAYGYTF,TGTGCCAGTAGACCGGGACAGGGGGCCTATGGCTACACCTTC,TRBV19,14,once,TRBD1,TRBJ1-2
CASSETFEAFF,TGTGCCAGCAGTGAGACTTTCGAAGCTTTCTTT,TRBV6-1,11,.,.,TRBJ1-1
CASSIDGGGRANEQFF,TGTGCCAGTAGTATCGACGGCGGGGGAAGGGCCAATGAGCAGTTCTTC,TRBV19,16,.,TRBD2,TRBJ2-1
CASSYTGANTEAFF,TGTGCCAGCAGTTACACAGGCGCGAACACTGAAGCTTTCTTT,TRBV6-5,14,.,.,TRBJ1-1
CASRPGQGKSPSGNTIYF,TGCGCCAGCAGACCGGGACAGGGGAAAAGCCCCTCTGGAAACACCATATATTTT,TRBV5-1,18,.,TRBD1,TRBJ1-3
CASSLVDGSRNEQFF,TGTGCCAGCAGCTTAGTAGACGGTTCTAGGAATGAGCAGTTCTTC,TRBV7-9,15,.,.,TRBJ2-1
CASVQQGAFF,TGTGCCAGCGTTCAGCAGGGAGCTTTCTTT,TRBV6-5,10,.,.,TRBJ1-1
CASSQAGKNTGELFF,TGTGCCAGCAGTCAAGCGGGGAAGAACACCGGGGAGCTGTTTTTT,TRBV11-2,15,.,TRBD2,TRBJ2-2
CSGNKDTQYF,TGCAGTGGAAACAAAGATACGCAGTATTTT,TRBV20-1,10,.,.,TRBJ2-3
CASSSRGQPRPPERDTQYF,TGTGCCAGCAGCTCTAGAGGGCAGCCTCGACCGCCGGAGCGAGATACGCAGTATTTT,TRBV13,19,.,.,TRBJ2-3
CASSYSAGGSNSPLHF,TGTGCCAGCAGTTACTCGGCAGGGGGCTCTAATTCACCCCTCCACTTT,TRBV6-5,16,.,TRBD1,TRBJ1-6
CASSRGLAGVNEQFF,TGTGCCAGCAGCCGCGGACTAGCGGGAGTGAATGAGCAGTTCTTC,TRBV5-8,15,few,TRBD2,TRBJ2-1
CASTRSGGGRTGELFF,TGCGCCAGCACCCGCAGCGGGGGGGGTAGGACCGGGGAGCTGTTTTTT,TRBV4-1,16,.,TRBD2,TRBJ2-2
CASSLEGRGVSGELFF,TGTGCCAGCAGCTTAGAGGGCAGGGGAGTATCCGGGGAGCTGTTTTTT,TRBV7-2,16,.,.,TRBJ2-2
CASSYPGLAGSYNEQFF,TGTGCCAGCAGTTACCCCGGCCTAGCGGGCTCCTACAATGAGCAGTTCTTC,TRBV6-2/TRBV6-3,17,few,TRBD2,TRBJ2-1
CASSSSGVVHEQYF,TGTGCCAGCAGCTCCAGCGGGGTGGTCCACGAGCAGTACTTC,TRBV7-3,14,few,TRBD2,TRBJ2-7
CASSAGTGYAGAEAFF,TGTGCCAGCAGCGCGGGGACAGGGTACGCGGGGGCTGAAGCTTTCTTT,TRBV11-2,16,.,TRBD1,TRBJ1-1
CAWSRRRGHGYTF,TGTGCCTGGAGCCGCCGGAGGGGGCACGGCTACACCTTC,TRBV30,13,.,TRBD1,TRBJ1-2
CASSLFGLETDTQYF,TGTGCCAGCAGCTTATTCGGGTTAGAAACAGATACGCAGTATTTT,TRBV7-3,15,.,.,TRBJ2-3
CASSYGRGGTQYF,TGTGCCAGCAGTTACGGGCGGGGAGGTACGCAGTATTTT,TRBV6-5,13,once,.,TRBJ2-3
CASSVEESRSYNEQFF,TGTGCCAGCAGCGTAGAGGAGAGCCGCTCCTACAATGAGCAGTTCTTC,TRBV9,16,.,.,TRBJ2-1
CASSTQGLPYEQYF,TGTGCCAGCAGCACTCAGGGGCTTCCCTACGAGCAGTACTTC,TRBV5-5,14,.,.,TRBJ2-7
CASSPRAVSIAGANTGELFF,TGTGCCAGCTCACCGCGAGCGGTCTCGATAGCGGGGGCCAACACCGGGGAGCTGTTTTTT,TRBV18,20,.,TRBD2,TRBJ2-2
CASSDERYGYTF,TGTGCCAGCAGCGATGAGAGATATGGCTACACCTTC,TRBV6-5,12,.,.,TRBJ1-2
CASSLSIGAGIYNEQFF,TGTGCCAGCAGCTTATCTATCGGCGCGGGAATCTACAATGAGCAGTTCTTC,TRBV7-8,17,.,.,TRBJ2-1
CAWSYRYSNQPQHF,TGTGCCTGGAGTTACAGGTATAGCAATCAGCCCCAGCATTTT,TRBV30,14,.,.,TRBJ1-5
CASSLRTPEAHYGYTF,TGTGCCAGCAGCTTGAGGACGCCGGAGGCCCACTATGGCTACACCTTC,TRBV7-9,16,.,.,TRBJ1-2
CASSFTGISGNTIYF,TGTGCCAGCAGCTTCACAGGTATCTCTGGAAACACCATATATTTT,TRBV11-2,15,.,.,TRBJ1-3
CATWGLGQSYQPQHF,TGTGCCACCTGGGGGCTAGGACAGTCCTATCAGCCCCAGCATTTT,TRBV6-5,15,few,.,TRBJ1-5
CASSRLAGGLGDTQYF,TGCGCCAGCAGTCGACTAGCGGGGGGGCTGGGAGATACGCAGTATTTT,TRBV4-3,16,.,TRBD2,TRBJ2-3
CASSSLQLTGELFF,TGTGCCAGCAGTAGCCTACAGCTAACCGGGGAGCTGTTTTTT,TRBV6-5,14,.,.,TRBJ2-2
CASQGGYGYTF,TGTGCCAGCCAGGGCGGATATGGCTACACCTTC,TRBV6-5,11,once,.,TRBJ1-2
CSVRENSEAFF,TGCAGCGTTAGGGAGAACAGTGAAGCTTTCTTT,TRBV29-1,11,.,.,TRBJ1-1
CASSERMVGVDTEAFF,TGTGCCAGCAGTGAAAGGATGGTAGGGGTGGACACTGAAGCTTTCTTT,TRBV6-1,16,few,.,TRBJ1-1
CASSRQGAGYGYTF,TGTGCCAGCAGTCGACAGGGTGCGGGCTATGGCTACACCTTC,TRBV14,14,.,TRBD1,TRBJ1-2
CATSDGWRGRGNQPQHF,TGTGCCACCAGTGATGGGTGGCGGGGACGGGGCAATCAGCCCCAGCATTTT,TRBV24-1,17,.,.,TRBJ1-5
CASSYRALAYRETQYF,TGTGCCAGCAGTTACCGGGCTCTAGCTTACCGGGAGACCCAGTACTTC,TRBV6-2/TRBV6-3,16,.,.,TRBJ2-5
CASSPLQAIGYGYTF,TGTGCCAGCTCACCCCTCCAGGCAATCGGCTATGGCTACACCTTC,TRBV18,15,.,.,TRBJ1-2
CASSLPPMNTEAFF,TGTGCCAGCAGCTTACCACCTATGAACACTGAAGCTTTCTTT,TRBV7-9,14,.,.,TRBJ1-1
CASSVRPSGGFTDTQYF,TGTGCCAGCAGCGTTAGGCCTAGCGGGGGGTTCACAGATACGCAGTATTTT,TRBV9,17,.,TRBD2,TRBJ2-3
CASSRSGEGKANYGYTF,TGTGCCAGCAGCAGAAGCGGGGAGGGGAAAGCTAACTATGGCTACACCTTC,TRBV7-9,17,.,.,TRBJ1-2
CAISEQPGTNYGYTF,TGTGCCATCAGTGAGCAACCGGGAACAAACTATGGCTACACCTTC,TRBV10-3,15,.,.,TRBJ1-2
CASSLARVTHQPQHF,TGTGCCAGCAGCTTAGCGCGGGTAACCCACCAGCCCCAGCATTTT,TRBV7-2,15,.,.,TRBJ1-5
CASSFVSLAGRNEQFF,TGTGCCAGCAGCTTCGTTTCACTAGCGGGTCGCAATGAGCAGTTCTTC,TRBV5-6,16,.,TRBD2,TRBJ2-1
CASSLRAGELFF,TGTGCCAGCAGTTTGCGGGCCGGGGAGCTGTTTTTT,TRBV28,12,.,.,TRBJ2-2
CASSVRQGHSYEQYF,TGTGCCAGCAGCGTTCGACAGGGGCACTCCTACGAGCAGTACTTC,TRBV5-4,15,.,TRBD1,TRBJ2-7
CASSLVGGGEETQYF,TGTGCCAGCAGCTTGGTAGGGGGCGGAGAAGAGACCCAGTACTTC,TRBV5-4,15,.,TRBD1,TRBJ2-5
CAISDGQGHQPQHF,TGTGCCATCAGTGATGGACAGGGACATCAGCCCCAGCATTTT,TRBV10-3,14,.,TRBD1,TRBJ1-5
CASSLLGQGINGYTF,TGTGCCAGCAGCCTACTTGGACAGGGAATCAATGGCTACACCTTC,TRBV7-3,15,few,TRBD1,TRBJ1-2
CASSFGEAGSGYTF,TGTGCCAGCAGCTTCGGCGAGGCTGGGAGCGGCTACACCTTC,TRBV13,14,.,.,TRBJ1-2
CASSQEKGAYEQYF,TGTGCCAGCAGCCAAGAAAAAGGGGCCTACGAGCAGTACTTC,TRBV4-2,14,.,.,TRBJ2-7